Sequencing of this T cell receptor (beta chain) was carried out in a study of T cell responses to AZD1222 COVID-19 vaccine (dated by TCRdb to 2020 to 2022). About the study as a whole: TCR sequencing was performed for fewer than 250 trial participants, of whom 200 to 210 were given two doses of AZD1222 and around 25 were given two doses of MenACWY control vaccine. Trial participants were enrolled by age into 18-55, 56-69 and 70-plus year subgroups, with approximately 150, 28 and 58 TCR-sequenced participants respectively.

The time point label here, explained by the study, means: baseline before first vaccination. According to the study, the label for this sample's treatment or condition signals: meningococcal conjugate vaccine given as trial control. Vaccinee samples were obtained from the UK trials COV001 and COV002, which included a single-blind randomized controlled phase 2/3 trial of AZD1222 (ChAdOx1 nCoV-19) in healthy adults. For TCRbeta chain sequencing, PBMC samples from trial participants were taken at day 0 and at day 28 after the second dose. Of note for this clone: The specificity of this receptor is unknown. Per-base qualities were not stored, and no clone one base away is much larger.

The full study reports these points: Nearly half of unique spike-specific TCRs reportedly recognized epitopes outside regions mutated in the B.1.351 and B.1.1.7 variants. The 56-69-year group was small, and its depth increase did not reach significance, likely because of low power. After two AZD1222 doses, spike-specific TCR breadth and depth were significantly higher than at day 0 and than in MenACWY recipients. Because no day 14 peak-response samples were available, the repertoires could be characterized only after the peak T cell response. Most participants were white British and females outnumbered males, and the authors suggested that clonal diversity may have been underestimated. Conclusions about previously exposed vaccinees are limited because only a handful of AZD1222 recipients were SARS-CoV-2 seropositive at baseline. Vaccine-associated CD4 TCRs spanned the whole spike protein, with dominant responses in regions 160-218 and 743-854.

Relative to germline, V is 3 bases shorter and J is 2 bases shorter, with 8 bases between their ends. From the cysteine up to the phenylalanine, the CDR3 has a length of 14 residues. This entry keeps only the CDR3 DNA: 42 bases, framed from base 1. CDR1 and CDR2, per the germline V gene (reference sequence), are LGHDT and YNNKEL. The CDR3 regions of human TCRbeta chains were subjected to immunosequencing. The authors processed their data as follows. TCRs in the repertoires were compared against a reference library of SARS-CoV-2-specific TCRs that had been generated with the MIRA antigen-specificity platform. Breadth meant the fraction of unique TCRs that were SARS-CoV-2-associated, whereas depth meant the fraction of total T cells that were SARS-CoV-2-associated. Using the MIRA data, each spike-specific TCR was assigned both to the spike region to which the TCR was reactive and to a CD4 or CD8 class. Log10-transformed breadth and depth values were compared by one-way ANOVA with Sidak's multiple comparisons tests. TCRdb took over this immuneACCESS table, retaining in-frame rearrangements with V and J assigned. Such tables are incomplete; in checked studies, under half of the missing clones stem from an unresolved V gene, and the remainder is unexplained. V, J and clone size derive from that table, while D and trimming were established from the DNA sequence. The sample table lists roughly 180,000 clones, 85% to 90% of them with a count of one. The leading ten clones occupy about 3% of the sample.

The sequence joins TRBV3-1 (or the pseudogene TRBV3-2) to TRBJ1-3; no D gene is confidently identified. The receptor was derived from an adult in good health. Sequencing used peripheral blood, obtained on day 0 of MenACWY control vaccination. The DNA reads TGTGCCAGCAGCCAGAGGGCGGCTGGAAACACCATATATTTT. Its protein product is CASSQRAAGNTIYF.